The subject of this entry is one T cell receptor (beta chain). The entry originates in a study of blood T cell repertoires in COVID-19. Study in general: T cells, B-cell-depleted T cells, or PBMCs provided the cDNA or gDNA that served as material.

The V and J ends lost 1 base and 8 bases, in that order; junction bases with no gene match: 5. This CDR3 is 15 amino acids long. Germline assignment: CDR1 SGHTA and CDR2 FQGNSA. The Seattle site enrolled patients during active infection and followed them longitudinally. Assay used: immunoSEQ multiplex PCR; TCRdb lists only in-frame clones, some missing. The sample has approximately 160,000 clones; 85% to 95% are singletons. The sample comprised peripheral blood. This sequence was found in a woman aged 60-70 years with COVID-19, enrolled during active disease. The V gene is TRBV7-2, the J gene TRBJ2-1, with 10 bases fitting TRBD1. The chain's CDR3 is CASSLEGTGAHEQFF. The CDR3 DNA is TGTGCCAGCAGCTTAGAAGGGACAGGGGCACATGAGCAGTTCTTC.